This entry lists 14 T cell receptor beta chains sequenced from one sample in a study of response to subunit inactivated influenza vaccine. Each CDR3 protein is one row after TCRdb ran MiXCR on the RT-PCR reads. The sample contains about 500,000 distinct CDR3 sequences, 16% of which appear only once. Material: CD4+ T cells sorted from PBMCs, obtained less than 30 months after vaccination. The receptors stem from a man aged 50-75 years who received an inactivated influenza vaccine.

This clonotype was recorded a few times. The gene calls are TRBV12-3 or TRBV12-4 and TRBJ2-2; 8 bases map to TRBD2. This CDR3 is 16 amino acids long. V dropped 2 bases and J dropped 1; count of bases not matched to a gene: 3. The CDR3 is CASSLISGMNTGELFF. Written as DNA, the CDR3 is TGTGCCAGCAGTTTAATTAGCGGGATGAACACCGGGGAGCTGTTTTTT.

The chain carries TRBV6-1 and TRBJ2-4; TRBD2 agrees at 7 bases. Germline trimming cut 5 bases from V and 1 base from J; bases unmatched to any gene: 5. This CDR3 has 15 amino acids. Germline CDR1 MNHNS, CDR2 SASEGT. DNA for the CDR3: TGTGCCAGCAGTACAAGCGGGAATGCCAAAAACATTCAGTACTTC. As protein: CASSTSGNAKNIQYF.

This clonotype showed up many times. DNA for the CDR3: TGTGCCAGCAGCTTAGTAAGGAACACCGGGGAGCTGTTTTTT. Translating gives CASSLVRNTGELFF. The chain joins TRBV7-2 to TRBJ2-2; no definite D call. Germline CDR1 and CDR2: SGHTA and FQGNSA. Trimming removed 1 base from V and 1 base from J, with 4 bases in between. The length of the CDR3 is 14 residues. Full variable domain (rest looked up from reference TRBV7-2 and TRBJ2-2): GAGVSQSPSNKVTEKGKDVELRCDPISGHTALYWYRQSLGQGLEFLIYFQGNSAPDKSGLPSDRFSAERTGGSVSTLTIQRTQQEDSAVYLCASSLVRNTGELFFGEGSRLTVL.

The J gene is TRBJ2-5, the V gene TRBV13, with D unclear. The V and J ends lost 2 bases and 6 bases respectively, with 7 bases between them. This CDR3 is 12 amino acids long. Per the germline V gene, CDR1 is PRHDT and CDR2 is FYEKMQ (reference sequence). Here the CDR3 DNA reads TGTGCCAGCAGCTTATCGGTAAAGACCCAGTACTTC. This encodes CASSLSVKTQYF.

The chain combines TRBV5-1 with TRBJ2-2; 9 bases align to TRBD2. Germline lookup yields CDR1 SGHRS and CDR2 YFSETQ. V dropped 1 base and J dropped 2; count of bases not matched to a gene: 9. This CDR3 is 18 amino acids long. The chain's CDR3 is CASSLTFSGGANTGELFF. The CDR3 nucleotides are TGCGCCAGCAGCTTGACCTTTAGCGGGGGCGCCAACACCGGGGAGCTGTTTTTT.

The sample holds many counts of this clonotype. This chain joins TRBV7-2 and TRBJ1-2; TRBD1 matches 9 bases. The V segment lost 5 bases and the J segment 7 bases; nucleotides outside the gene matches: 5. Germline CDR1 and CDR2: SGHTA and FQGNSA. This CDR3 is 13 amino acids long. CDR3 nucleotides: TGTGCCAGCAGCCTGGGACAGGGTCGTGGCTACACCTTC. Residues: CASSLGQGRGYTF. Filled out from reference TRBV7-2 and TRBJ1-2, the complete variable domain reads GAGVSQSPSNKVTEKGKDVELRCDPISGHTALYWYRQSLGQGLEFLIYFQGNSAPDKSGLPSDRFSAERTGGSVSTLTIQRTQQEDSAVYLCASSLGQGRGYTFGSGTRLTVV.

This clonotype was counted at least ten times. The chain uses TRBV5-1 and TRBJ2-3; weak D call: TRBD2 (6 bases). CDR3 size: 14 residues. Per germline, CDR1 SGHRS and CDR2 YFSETQ. The V end was cut by 1 base, the J end by 0 bases, with 6 bases between. The CDR3 DNA follows: TGCGCCAGCAGCTTGAGCGGGAGCACAGATACGCAGTATTTT. This codes for CASSLSGSTDTQYF.

In this sample, this clonotype turned up many times. This chain joins TRBV3-1 and TRBJ2-2, with 11 bases lining up with TRBD2. The CDR3 loop spans 16 amino acids. Germline CDR1 reads LGHDT; CDR2 reads YNNKEL (reference sequence). V gave up 4 bases and J gave up 3 bases; unmatched junction bases: 4. The chain's CDR3 is CASSLGTSGYTGELFF. CDR3 bases: TGTGCCAGCAGCCTAGGGACTAGCGGTTACACCGGGGAGCTGTTTTTT.

In nucleotides, the CDR3 is TGTGCCAGCAGCTTAGCTAACAGGGGAAGGAATTCACCCCTCCACTTT. This encodes CASSLANRGRNSPLHF. The rearrangement links TRBV7-8 to TRBJ1-6, with 7 positions matching TRBD1. CDR1 is SGHVS and CDR2 is FQNEAQ in the germline V gene. The V gene end was trimmed by 0 bases and the J gene end by 7 bases; junction bases not matched to a gene: 6. The CDR3 is 16 amino acids. Looking up the rest from reference TRBV7-8 and TRBJ1-6 gives the full variable domain: GAGVSQSPRYKVAKRGQDVALRCDPISGHVSLFWYQQALGQGPEFLTYFQNEAQLDKSGLPSDRFFAERPEGSVSTLKIQRTQQEDSAVYLCASSLANRGRNSPLHFGNGTRLTVT.

The chain recombines TRBV3-1 with TRBJ2-6; D gene ambiguous. CDR1 and CDR2 from the germline V gene are LGHDT and YNNKEL (reference sequence). Trimming removed 2 bases at V and 4 bases at J, with 3 bases between. This CDR3 is built from 13 residues. CDR3 loop: CASSQLGANVLTF. CDR3 DNA sequence: TGTGCCAGCAGCCAACTGGGGGCCAACGTCCTGACTTTC.

This clonotype has a count of ten or more. V gene TRBV2 combines with J gene TRBJ2-7, with D possibly called TRBD1 or TRBD2 (5 bases each). The CDR3 covers 11 residues. V shed 2 bases and J shed 7 bases, with 6 bases lying between them. Per the germline V gene, CDR1 is SNHLY and CDR2 is FYNNEI. This CDR3 reads CASSEWGEQYF. DNA for the CDR3: TGTGCCAGCAGTGAATGGGGGGAGCAGTACTTC.

This clonotype has just a few counts. The chain links TRBV5-1 to TRBJ2-4, with a weak D call TRBD1 (5 bases). This CDR3 is built from 14 residues. Germline CDR1 is SGHRS and CDR2 is YFSETQ. The V end lost 0 bases, the J end lost 7 bases, and 11 bases lay between the germline ends. The DNA of the CDR3 is TGCGCCAGCAGCTTGGGTGACAGTTTGAACATTCAGTACTTC. This gives the protein CASSLGDSLNIQYF.

This clonotype was counted between two and nine times. The chain recombines TRBV28 with TRBJ2-2; TRBD1 matches at 11 bases. CDR3 length: 15 amino acids. The V and J ends lost 7 bases and 5 bases, in that order; junction bases with no gene match: 6. Germline-derived CDR1 and CDR2 are MDHEN and SYDVKM. The CDR3 reads CASIGQGARTGELFF. CDR3 in DNA: TGTGCCAGCATTGGACAGGGGGCACGAACCGGGGAGCTGTTTTTT.

This clonotype was seen ten or more times. This sequence joins TRBV5-6 and TRBJ2-1, with D possibly called TRBD1 or TRBD2 (5 bases each). There are 14 residues in the CDR3. CDR1 SGHDT and CDR2 YYEEEE come from the germline V gene. The V and J ends lost 0 bases and 5 bases respectively, with 9 bases between them. CDR3 in DNA: TGTGCCAGCAGCTTGGGGGACGGACACAATGAGCAGTTCTTC. It codes for CASSLGDGHNEQFF.